This T cell receptor beta chain was found in a study of OX40 agonist ivuxolimab in advanced cancers. At the level of the study: Previous treatment with anti-PD-1, anti-PD-L1 or anti-CTLA-4 therapy was allowed; 40% had received some.

Only in-frame clones appear in the TCRdb table, and some are missing; sequencing was by immunoSEQ multiplex PCR. This table holds 23,000 or so clones, 84% found once. CDR1 and CDR2 (germline): SGHVS, FNYEAQ. The CDR3 length is 14 residues. Trimming cost V 7 bases and J 2 bases, with 13 bases left between them. This receptor was identified in an adult with an advanced solid tumor such as melanoma, head and neck, liver or kidney cancer. The rearrangement joins TRBV7-6 to TRBJ2-3, with D maybe TRBD1 (6 bases). This specimen was CD4+ or CD8+ T cells sorted from blood, taken in a trial of the OX40 agonist ivuxolimab. Written as DNA, the CDR3 is TGTGCCAGCACCCTAGGGGGTTCCACAGATACGCAGTATTTT. This sequence encodes CASTLGGSTDTQYF.